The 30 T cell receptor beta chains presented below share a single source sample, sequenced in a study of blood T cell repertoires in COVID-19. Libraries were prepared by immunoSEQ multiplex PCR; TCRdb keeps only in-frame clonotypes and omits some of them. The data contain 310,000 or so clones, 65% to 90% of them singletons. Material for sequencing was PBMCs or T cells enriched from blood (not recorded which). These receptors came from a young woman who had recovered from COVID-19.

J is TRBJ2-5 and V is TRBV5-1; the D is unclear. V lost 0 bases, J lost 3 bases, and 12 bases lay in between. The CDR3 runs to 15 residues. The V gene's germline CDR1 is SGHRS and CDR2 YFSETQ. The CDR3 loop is CASSLVGIPEETQYF. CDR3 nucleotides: TGCGCCAGCAGCTTGGTGGGCATCCCGGAAGAGACCCAGTACTTC.

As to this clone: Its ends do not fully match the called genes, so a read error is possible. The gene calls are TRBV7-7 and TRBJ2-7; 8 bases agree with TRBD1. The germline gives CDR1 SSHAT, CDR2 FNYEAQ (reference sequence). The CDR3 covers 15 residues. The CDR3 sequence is CASSLGGTGDYEQYF. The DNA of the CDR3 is TGTGCTAGCAGCTTAGGGGGGACAGGAGATTACGAGCAGTACTTC.

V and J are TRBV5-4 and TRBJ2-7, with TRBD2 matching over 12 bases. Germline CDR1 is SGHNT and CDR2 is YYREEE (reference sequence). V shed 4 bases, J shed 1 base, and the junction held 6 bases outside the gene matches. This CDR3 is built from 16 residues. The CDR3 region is CASSPRTSGISYEQYF. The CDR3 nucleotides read TGTGCCAGCAGCCCCCGGACTAGCGGGATTTCCTACGAGCAGTACTTC.

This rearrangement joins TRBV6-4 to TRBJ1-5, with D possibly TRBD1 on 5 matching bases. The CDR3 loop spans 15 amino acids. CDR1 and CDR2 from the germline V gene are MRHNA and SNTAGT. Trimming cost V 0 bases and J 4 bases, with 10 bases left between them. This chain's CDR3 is CASSDSQALNQPQHF. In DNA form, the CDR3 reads TGTGCCAGCAGTGACTCACAGGCCTTGAATCAGCCCCAGCATTTT.

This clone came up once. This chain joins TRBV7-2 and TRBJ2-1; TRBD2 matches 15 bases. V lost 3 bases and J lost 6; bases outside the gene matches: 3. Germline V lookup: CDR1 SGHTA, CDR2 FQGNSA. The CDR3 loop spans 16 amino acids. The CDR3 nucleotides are TGTGCCAGCAGCTTGGGGGGACTAGCGGGAGGCAATGAGCAGTTCTTC. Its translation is CASSLGGLAGGNEQFF.

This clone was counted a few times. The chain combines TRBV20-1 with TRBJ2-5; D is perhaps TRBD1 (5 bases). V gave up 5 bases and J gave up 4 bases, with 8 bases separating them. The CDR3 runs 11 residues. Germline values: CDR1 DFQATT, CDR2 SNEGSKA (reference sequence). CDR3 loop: CSARQRETQYF. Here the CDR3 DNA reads TGCAGTGCTCGACAGAGAGAGACCCAGTACTTC.

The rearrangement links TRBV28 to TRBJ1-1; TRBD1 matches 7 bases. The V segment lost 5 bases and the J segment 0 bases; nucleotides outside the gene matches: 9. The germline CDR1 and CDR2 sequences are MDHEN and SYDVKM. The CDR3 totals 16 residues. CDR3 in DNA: TGTGCCAGCAGTCTAGCCCGAACAGGGGTGAACACTGAAGCTTTCTTT. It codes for CASSLARTGVNTEAFF.

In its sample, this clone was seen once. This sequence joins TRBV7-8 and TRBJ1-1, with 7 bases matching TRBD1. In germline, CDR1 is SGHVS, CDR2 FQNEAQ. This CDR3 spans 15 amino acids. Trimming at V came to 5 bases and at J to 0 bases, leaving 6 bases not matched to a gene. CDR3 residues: CASSKDRVVNTEAFF. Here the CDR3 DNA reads TGTGCCAGCAGCAAAGACAGGGTTGTGAACACTGAAGCTTTCTTT.

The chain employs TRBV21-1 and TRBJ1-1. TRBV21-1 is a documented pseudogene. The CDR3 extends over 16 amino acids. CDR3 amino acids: CASSKAEGIKNTEAFF. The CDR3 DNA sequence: TGTGCCAGCAGCAAGGCGGAGGGCATAAAGAACACTGAAGCTTTCTTT.

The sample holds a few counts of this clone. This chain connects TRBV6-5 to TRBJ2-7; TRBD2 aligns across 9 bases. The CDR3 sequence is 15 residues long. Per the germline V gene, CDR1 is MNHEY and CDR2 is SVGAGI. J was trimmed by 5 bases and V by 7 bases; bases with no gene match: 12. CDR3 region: CASTQAASGKDEQYF. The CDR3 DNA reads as TGTGCCAGCACCCAAGCGGCTAGCGGGAAGGACGAGCAGTACTTC.

CDR3 protein: CASSHLFGTGEYSNQPQHF. The CDR3, as DNA: TGTGCCAGCAGCCACTTATTCGGGACAGGGGAATATAGCAATCAGCCCCAGCATTTT. The chain carries TRBV28 and TRBJ1-5, with TRBD1 matching over 10 bases. V gave up 6 bases and J gave up 0 bases; unmatched junction bases: 14. Germline V lookup: CDR1 MDHEN, CDR2 SYDVKM. The CDR3 is 19 amino acids.

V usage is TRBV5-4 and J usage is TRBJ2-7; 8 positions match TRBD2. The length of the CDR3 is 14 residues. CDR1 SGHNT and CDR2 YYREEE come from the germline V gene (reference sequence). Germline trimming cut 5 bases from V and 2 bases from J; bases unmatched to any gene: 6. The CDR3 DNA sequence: TGTGCCAGCAGTCAGACTAGCGAGGCCTACGAGCAGTACTTC. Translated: CASSQTSEAYEQYF. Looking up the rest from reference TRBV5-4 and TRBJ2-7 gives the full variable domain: ETGVTQSPTHLIKTRGQQVTLRCSSQSGHNTVSWYQQALGQGPQFIFQYYREEENGRGNFPPRFSGLQFPNYSSELNVNALELDDSALYLCASSQTSEAYEQYFGPGTRLTVT.

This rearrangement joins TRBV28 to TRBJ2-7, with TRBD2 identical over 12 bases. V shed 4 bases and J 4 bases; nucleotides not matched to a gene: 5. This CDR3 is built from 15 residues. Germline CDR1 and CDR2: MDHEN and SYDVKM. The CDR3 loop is CASSSLAGGPYEQYF. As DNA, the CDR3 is TGTGCCAGCAGTTCCCTAGCGGGAGGGCCATACGAGCAGTACTTC.

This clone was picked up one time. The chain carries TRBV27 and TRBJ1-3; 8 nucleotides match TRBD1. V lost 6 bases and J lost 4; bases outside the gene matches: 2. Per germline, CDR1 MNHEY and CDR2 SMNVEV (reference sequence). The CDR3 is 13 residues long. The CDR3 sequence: CASSWDRGNTIYF. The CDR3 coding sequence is TGTGCCAGCAGCTGGGACAGGGGAAACACCATATATTTT.

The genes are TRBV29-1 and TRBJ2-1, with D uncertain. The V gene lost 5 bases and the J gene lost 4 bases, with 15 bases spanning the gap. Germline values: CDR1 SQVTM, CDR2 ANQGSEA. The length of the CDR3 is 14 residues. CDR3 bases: TGCAGCGTTTCGGTCCCGTACCGATACAATGAGCAGTTCTTC. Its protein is CSVSVPYRYNEQFF.

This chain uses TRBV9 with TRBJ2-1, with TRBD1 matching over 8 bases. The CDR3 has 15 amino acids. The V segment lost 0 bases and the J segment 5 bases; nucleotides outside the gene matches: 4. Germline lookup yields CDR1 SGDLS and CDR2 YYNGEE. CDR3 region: CASSVAQGENNEQFF. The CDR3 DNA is TGTGCCAGCAGCGTAGCACAGGGGGAAAACAATGAGCAGTTCTTC.

The CDR3 DNA follows: TGTGCCAGCAGTTCCCCTTCGGGACAGGGGGCTGGATACGAGCAGTACTTC. Residues: CASSSPSGQGAGYEQYF. The rearrangement uses TRBV28 and TRBJ2-7; TRBD1 aligns across 12 bases. This CDR3 region has 17 residues. J was trimmed by 4 bases and V by 4 bases; bases with no gene match: 11. Germline CDR1 reads MDHEN; CDR2 reads SYDVKM.

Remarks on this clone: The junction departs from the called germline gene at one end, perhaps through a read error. This CDR3 is CAIGESRDTQYF. CDR3 bases: TGTGCCATCGGTGAATCCAGAGATACGCAGTATTTT. This chain links TRBV10-3 with TRBJ2-3, with no clear D. The CDR3 runs to 12 residues. Germline V CDR1 and CDR2: ENHRY, SYGVKD.

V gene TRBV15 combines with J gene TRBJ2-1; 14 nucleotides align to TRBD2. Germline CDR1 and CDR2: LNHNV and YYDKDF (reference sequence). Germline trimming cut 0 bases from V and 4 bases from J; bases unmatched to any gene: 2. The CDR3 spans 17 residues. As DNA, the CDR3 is TGTGCCACCAGCAGAGATCGGACTAGCGGGAGGTACAATGAGCAGTTCTTC. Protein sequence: CATSRDRTSGRYNEQFF.

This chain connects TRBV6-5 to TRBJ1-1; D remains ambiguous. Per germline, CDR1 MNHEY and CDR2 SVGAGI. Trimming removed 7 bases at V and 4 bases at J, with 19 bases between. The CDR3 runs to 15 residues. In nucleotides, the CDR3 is TGTGCCAGCACCGACCCCGGGTCATTCGTCACTGAAGCTTTCTTT. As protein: CASTDPGSFVTEAFF.

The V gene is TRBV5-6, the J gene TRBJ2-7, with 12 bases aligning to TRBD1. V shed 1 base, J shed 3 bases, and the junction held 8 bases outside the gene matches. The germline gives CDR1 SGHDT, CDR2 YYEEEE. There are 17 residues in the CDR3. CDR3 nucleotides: TGTGCCAGCAGCTTGTACCCCGGGACAGGGGGCAACTACGAGCAGTACTTC. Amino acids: CASSLYPGTGGNYEQYF.

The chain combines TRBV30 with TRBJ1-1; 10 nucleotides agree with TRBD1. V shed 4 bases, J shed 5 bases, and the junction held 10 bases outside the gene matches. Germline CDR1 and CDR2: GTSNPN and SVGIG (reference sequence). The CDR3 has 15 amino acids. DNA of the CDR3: TGTGCCTGGAATGACAGGGGGCGAATGTGGACTGAAGCTTTCTTT. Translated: CAWNDRGRMWTEAFF.

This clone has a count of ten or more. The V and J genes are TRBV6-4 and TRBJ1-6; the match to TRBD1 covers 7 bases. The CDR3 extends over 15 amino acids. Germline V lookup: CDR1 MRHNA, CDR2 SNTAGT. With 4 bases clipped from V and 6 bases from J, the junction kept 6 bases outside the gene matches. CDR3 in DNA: TGTGCCAGCAGTGTTGAGGGGGCGGGTAATTCACCCCTCCACTTT. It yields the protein CASSVEGAGNSPLHF.

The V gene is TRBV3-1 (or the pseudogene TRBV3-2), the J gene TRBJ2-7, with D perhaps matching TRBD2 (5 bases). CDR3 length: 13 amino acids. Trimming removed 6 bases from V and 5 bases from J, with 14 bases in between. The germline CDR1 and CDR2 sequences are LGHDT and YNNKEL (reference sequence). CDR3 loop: CASSTPAGDEQYF. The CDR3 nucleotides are TGTGCCAGCAGTACCCCGGCGGGTGACGAGCAGTACTTC.

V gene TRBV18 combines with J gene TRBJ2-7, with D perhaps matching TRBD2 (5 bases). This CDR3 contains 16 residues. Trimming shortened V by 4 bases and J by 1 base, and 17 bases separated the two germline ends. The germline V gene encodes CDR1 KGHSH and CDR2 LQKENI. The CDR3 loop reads CASSRGGVGGSYEQYF. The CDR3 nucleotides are TGTGCCAGCTCACGAGGAGGAGTTGGAGGTTCCTACGAGCAGTACTTC.

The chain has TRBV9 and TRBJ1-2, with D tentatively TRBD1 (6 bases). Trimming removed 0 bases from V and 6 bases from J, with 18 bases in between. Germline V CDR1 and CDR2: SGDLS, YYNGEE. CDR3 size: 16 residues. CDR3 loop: CASSVGSGGGGNGYTF. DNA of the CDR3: TGTGCCAGCAGCGTAGGATCGGGGGGCGGAGGGAATGGCTACACCTTC. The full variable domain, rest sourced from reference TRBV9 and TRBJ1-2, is DSGVTQTPKHLITATGQRVTLRCSPRSGDLSVYWYQQSLDQGLQFLIQYYNGEERAKGNILERFSAQQFPDLHSELNLSSLELGDSALYFCASSVGSGGGGNGYTFGSGTRLTVV.

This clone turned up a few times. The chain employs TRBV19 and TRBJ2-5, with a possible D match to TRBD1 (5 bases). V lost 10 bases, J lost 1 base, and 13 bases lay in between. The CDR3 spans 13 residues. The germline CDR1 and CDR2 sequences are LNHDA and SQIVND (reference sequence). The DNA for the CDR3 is TGTGCCACCGCAAGACAGTCCCAAGAGACCCAGTACTTC. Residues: CATARQSQETQYF.

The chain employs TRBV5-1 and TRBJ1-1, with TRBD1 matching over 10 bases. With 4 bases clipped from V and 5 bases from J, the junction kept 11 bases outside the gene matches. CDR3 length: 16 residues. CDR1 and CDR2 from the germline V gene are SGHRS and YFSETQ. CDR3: CASSPGTGVSGTEAFF. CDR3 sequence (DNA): TGCGCCAGCAGCCCCGGGACAGGGGTCTCGGGGACTGAAGCTTTCTTT.

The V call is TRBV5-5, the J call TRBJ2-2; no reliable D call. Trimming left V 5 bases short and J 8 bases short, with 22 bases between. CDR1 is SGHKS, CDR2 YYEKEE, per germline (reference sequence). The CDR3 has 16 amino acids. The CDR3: CASSISGGFLTGELFF. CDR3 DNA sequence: TGTGCCAGCAGTATCTCGGGTGGCTTTCTAACTGGGGAGCTGTTTTTT. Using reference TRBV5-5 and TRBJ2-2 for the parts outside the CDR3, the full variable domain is DAGVTQSPTHLIKTRGQQVTLRCSPISGHKSVSWYQQVLGQGPQFIFQYYEKEERGRGNFPDRFSARQFPNYSSELNVNALLLGDSALYLCASSISGGFLTGELFFGEGSRLTVL.

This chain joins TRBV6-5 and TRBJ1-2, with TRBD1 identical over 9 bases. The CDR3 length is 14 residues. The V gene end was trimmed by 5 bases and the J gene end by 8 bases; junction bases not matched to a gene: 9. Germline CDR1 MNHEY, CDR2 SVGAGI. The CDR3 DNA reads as TGTGCCAGCAGTAACCTACAGGGGGCGAGAGGCTACACCTTC. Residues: CASSNLQGARGYTF.